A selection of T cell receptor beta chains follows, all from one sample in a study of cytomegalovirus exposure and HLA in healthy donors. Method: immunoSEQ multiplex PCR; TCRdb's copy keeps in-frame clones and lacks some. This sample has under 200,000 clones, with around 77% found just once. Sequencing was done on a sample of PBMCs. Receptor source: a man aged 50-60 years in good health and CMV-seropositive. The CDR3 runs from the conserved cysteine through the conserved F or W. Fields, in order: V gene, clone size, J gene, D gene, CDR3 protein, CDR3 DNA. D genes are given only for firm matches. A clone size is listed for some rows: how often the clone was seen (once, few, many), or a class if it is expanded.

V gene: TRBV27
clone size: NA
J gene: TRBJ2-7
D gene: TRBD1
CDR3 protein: CASKLGQGRYEQYF
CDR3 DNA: TGTGCCAGCAAACTCGGACAGGGGCGGTACGAGCAGTACTTC

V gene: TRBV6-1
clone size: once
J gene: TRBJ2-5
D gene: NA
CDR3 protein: CASSEINTAGETQYF
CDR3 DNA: TGTGCCAGCAGTGAAATAAACACGGCCGGGGAGACCCAGTACTTC

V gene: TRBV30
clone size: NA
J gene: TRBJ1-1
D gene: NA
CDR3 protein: CAWSLSNTEAFF
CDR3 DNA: TGTGCCTGGAGTCTAAGCAACACTGAAGCTTTCTTT

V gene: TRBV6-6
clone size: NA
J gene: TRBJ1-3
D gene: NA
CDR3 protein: CASSPYGNTIYF
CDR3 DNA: TGTGCCAGCAGCCCCTACGGAAACACCATATATTTT

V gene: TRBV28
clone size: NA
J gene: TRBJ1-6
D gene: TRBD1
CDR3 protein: CASSFGGQGNSYNSPLHF
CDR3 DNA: TGTGCCAGCAGTTTTGGGGGACAGGGAAATTCCTATAATTCACCCCTCCACTTT

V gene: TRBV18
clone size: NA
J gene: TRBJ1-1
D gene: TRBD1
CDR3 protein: CASSPGQSNTEAFF
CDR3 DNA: TGTGCCAGCTCACCGGGACAGTCCAACACTGAAGCTTTCTTT

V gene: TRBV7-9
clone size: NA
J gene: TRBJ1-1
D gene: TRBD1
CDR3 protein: CASSAGTGVATEAFF
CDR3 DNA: TGTGCCAGCAGCGCAGGGACAGGGGTCGCCACTGAAGCTTTCTTT

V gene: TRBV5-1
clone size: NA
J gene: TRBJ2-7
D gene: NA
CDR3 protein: CASSFGRKTGNAYEQYF
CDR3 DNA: TGCGCCAGCAGCTTCGGTCGGAAGACAGGCAACGCCTACGAGCAGTACTTC

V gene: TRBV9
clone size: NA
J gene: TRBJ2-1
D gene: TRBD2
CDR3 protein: CASSVDPSGGPNEQFF
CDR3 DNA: TGTGCCAGCAGCGTAGATCCTAGCGGGGGGCCTAATGAGCAGTTCTTC

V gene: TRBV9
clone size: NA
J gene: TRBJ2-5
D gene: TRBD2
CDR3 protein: CASSVGFSGVQETQYF
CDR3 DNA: TGTGCCAGCAGCGTAGGTTTTAGCGGGGTCCAAGAGACCCAGTACTTC

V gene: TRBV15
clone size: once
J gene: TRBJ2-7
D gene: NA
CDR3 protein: CATSREAGTYEQYF
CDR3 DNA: TGTGCCACCAGCAGAGAGGCCGGGACCTACGAGCAGTACTTC

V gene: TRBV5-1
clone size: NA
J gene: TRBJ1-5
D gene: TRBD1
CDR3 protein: CASSLGQDQPQHF
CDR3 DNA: TGCGCCAGCAGCTTAGGACAGGATCAGCCCCAGCATTTT

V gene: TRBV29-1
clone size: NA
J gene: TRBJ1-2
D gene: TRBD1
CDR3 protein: CSAQGGGYGYTF
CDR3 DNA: TGCAGCGCACAGGGGGGTGGGTATGGCTACACCTTC

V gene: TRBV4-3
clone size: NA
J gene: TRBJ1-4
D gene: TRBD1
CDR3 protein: CASSQKRGQVSEKLFF
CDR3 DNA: TGCGCCAGCAGCCAGAAAAGGGGACAGGTCTCTGAAAAACTGTTTTTT

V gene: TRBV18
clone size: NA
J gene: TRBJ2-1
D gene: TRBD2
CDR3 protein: CASSPPPGGNEQFF
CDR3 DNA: TGTGCCAGCTCACCACCCCCGGGGGGAAATGAGCAGTTCTTC

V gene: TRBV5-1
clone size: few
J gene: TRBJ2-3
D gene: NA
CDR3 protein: CASSGNRETDTQYF
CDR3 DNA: TGCGCCAGCAGCGGCAACCGGGAAACAGATACGCAGTATTTT

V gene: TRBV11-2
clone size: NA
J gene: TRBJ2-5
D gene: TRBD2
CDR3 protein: CASSWYSGGAQETQYF
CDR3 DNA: TGTGCCAGCAGCTGGTATAGCGGGGGGGCCCAAGAGACCCAGTACTTC

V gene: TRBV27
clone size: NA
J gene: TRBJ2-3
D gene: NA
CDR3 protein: CASSPIGATDTQYF
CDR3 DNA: TGTGCCAGCAGTCCGATCGGAGCGACAGATACGCAGTATTTT

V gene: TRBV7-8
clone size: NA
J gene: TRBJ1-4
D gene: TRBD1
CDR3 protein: CASSLPGGGEKLFF
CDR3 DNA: TGTGCCAGCAGCTTACCAGGGGGCGGTGAAAAACTGTTTTTT

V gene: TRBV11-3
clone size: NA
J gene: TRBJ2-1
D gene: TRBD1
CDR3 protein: CASSLGTGGNEQFF
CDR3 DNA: TGTGCCAGCAGCTTGGGGACAGGGGGAAATGAGCAGTTCTTC

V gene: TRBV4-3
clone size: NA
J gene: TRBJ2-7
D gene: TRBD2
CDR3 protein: CASSQGSGGPYEQYF
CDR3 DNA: TGCGCCAGCAGCCAGGGTAGCGGGGGACCTTACGAGCAGTACTTC

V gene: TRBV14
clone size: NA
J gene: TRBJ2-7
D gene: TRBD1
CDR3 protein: CASSQDDRVPDPYEQYF
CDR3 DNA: TGTGCCAGCAGCCAGGACGACAGGGTTCCAGACCCCTACGAGCAGTACTTC

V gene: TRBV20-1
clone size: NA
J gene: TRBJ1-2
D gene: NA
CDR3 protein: CSAQGLDGYTF
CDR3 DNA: TGCAGTGCGCAGGGGTTGGATGGCTACACCTTC

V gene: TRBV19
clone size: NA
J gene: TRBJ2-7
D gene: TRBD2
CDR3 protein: CASSRAGGQDSYEQYF
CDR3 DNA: TGTGCCAGTAGTCGAGCGGGGGGCCAGGACTCCTACGAGCAGTACTTC

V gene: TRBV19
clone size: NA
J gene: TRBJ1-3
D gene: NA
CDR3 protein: CASSIGASSGNTIYF
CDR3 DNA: TGTGCCAGTAGTATTGGGGCCAGTTCCGGAAACACCATATATTTT

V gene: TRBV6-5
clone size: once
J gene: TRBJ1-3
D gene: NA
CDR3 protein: CAGSYSTGGGNTIYF
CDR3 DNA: TGTGCCGGCAGTTACTCGACCGGGGGGGGAAACACCATATATTTT

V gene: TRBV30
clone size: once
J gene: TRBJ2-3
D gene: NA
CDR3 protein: CARTGSYSTDTQYF
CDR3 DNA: TGTGCCAGAACTGGTAGTTATAGCACAGATACGCAGTATTTT

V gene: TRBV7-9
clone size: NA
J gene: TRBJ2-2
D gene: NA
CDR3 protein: CASGQGVNTGELFF
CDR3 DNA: TGTGCCAGCGGACAAGGGGTGAACACCGGGGAGCTGTTTTTT

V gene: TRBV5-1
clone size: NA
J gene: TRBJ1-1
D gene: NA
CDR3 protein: CASTLGGLNTEAFF
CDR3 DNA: TGCGCCAGCACCCTGGGGGGGCTGAACACTGAAGCTTTCTTT

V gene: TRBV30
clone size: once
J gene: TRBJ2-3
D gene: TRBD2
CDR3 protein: CAWSGDLAGGSISGTDTQYF
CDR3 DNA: TGTGCCTGGAGTGGGGATCTAGCGGGGGGGAGTATATCTGGAACAGATACGCAGTATTTT

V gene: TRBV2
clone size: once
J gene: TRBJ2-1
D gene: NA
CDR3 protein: CASSEIRTENEQFF
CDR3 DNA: TGTGCCAGCAGTGAAATTAGGACAGAGAATGAGCAGTTCTTC

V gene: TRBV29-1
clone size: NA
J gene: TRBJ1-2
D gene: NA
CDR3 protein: CSVVLVTGHRNYGYTF
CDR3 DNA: TGCAGCGTTGTTTTAGTAACAGGGCACCGAAACTATGGCTACACCTTC

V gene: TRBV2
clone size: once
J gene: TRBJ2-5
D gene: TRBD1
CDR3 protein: CASRPGTGGLRETQYF
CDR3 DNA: TGTGCCAGCAGGCCCGGGACAGGGGGCCTAAGGGAGACCCAGTACTTC

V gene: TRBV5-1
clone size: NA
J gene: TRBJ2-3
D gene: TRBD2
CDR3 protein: CASSLGGGGATDTQYF
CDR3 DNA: TGCGCCAGCAGCTTGGGCGGCGGGGGGGCGACAGATACGCAGTATTTT

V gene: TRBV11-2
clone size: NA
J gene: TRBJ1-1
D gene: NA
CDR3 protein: CASRTSPTEAFF
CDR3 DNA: TGTGCCAGCAGGACTAGTCCCACTGAAGCTTTCTTT

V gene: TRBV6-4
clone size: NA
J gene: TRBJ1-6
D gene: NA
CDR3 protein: CASSDSDSSPLHF
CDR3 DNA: TGTGCCAGCAGTGACTCTGATAGTTCACCCCTCCACTTT